A single T cell receptor (beta chain) is shown here with its context. No cognate antigen has been identified for it. The sample holds no much larger clone one base away, and base qualities are not on file. From cysteine to phenylalanine, the CDR3 is 14 amino acids long. Only the CDR3 portion is preserved as DNA: 42 bases, with reading frame beginning at the first base. V was cut back by 8 bases and J by 3 bases, leaving a gap of 17 bases between them. Via the germline V gene, CDR1 is SGHTA and CDR2 FQGNSA. The sample's treatment or condition, from its label and the paper: allogeneic hematopoietic cell transplantation with graft depleted of TCRalphabeta T cells and CD19 B cells. Transplant recipients were children who received TCRalphabeta/CD19-depleted allogeneic hematopoietic cell grafts. These data come from a study of T-cell reconstitution after alpha-beta-depleted transplantation in children (TCRdb year 2016). Some background on the complete study: Using TCR repertoire profiling, the study quantitatively followed how T-cell immune reconstitution unfolded in children after TCRalphabeta/CD19-depleted allogeneic hematopoietic cell transplantation.

The paper as a whole reports these results and caveats: Over the following months the frequencies of hyperexpanded clones went down, and after one year T-cell counts and TCRbeta diversity were mostly credited to newly produced T cells. The apparently early alphabetaT-cell count recovery about two months after transplant was reportedly dependent on only several hundred rapidly expanded clones derived from non-depleted graft cells. In some patients, the high TCRbeta diversity seen at day 60 was put down to recipient T cells and intrathymic progenitors that had survived conditioning.

The protocol used for the library was PCR. The instrument given in TCRdb is Illumina HiSeq 2500. TCR library preparation used molecular barcoding, with unique molecular identifiers applied to normalize quantification of the TCRbeta repertoire. Using fastp trimming at Q25 and MiXCR clonotype assembly, TCRdb reanalyzed the public sequencing data and kept in-frame beta chains. Each entry is one CDR3 protein sequence, shown with its most common DNA and genes. For this sample there are 440,000 or so distinct CDR3 sequences; 43% appear just once. Approximately 25% of the sample lies in the top ten. This TCR derives from a girl aged 2-10 years with aplastic anemia, due to receive a stem cell transplant. This specimen was PBMCs, taken before TCRalphabeta/CD19-depleted stem cell transplant. The chain links TRBV7-2 with TRBJ2-7, with the D gene possibly TRBD1 or TRBD2, each one fitting 5 bases. The CDR3 sequence is CASLDEGPRYEQYF. Read as DNA, the sequence is TGTGCCAGCCTCGATGAGGGGCCCCGCTACGAGCAGTACTTC.